The 8 T cell receptor beta chains below were found in one sample sequenced in a study of T cell responses to AZD1222 COVID-19 vaccine. Sequencing was performed with immunoSEQ multiplex PCR; in TCRdb, only in-frame clones are kept and a portion is missing. The sample lists about 140,000 clones; more than 85% were seen once. This material consisted of peripheral blood, taken on day 0 of MenACWY control vaccination. All receptors derive from an adult in good health.

V usage is TRBV28 and J usage is TRBJ1-4, with D tentatively TRBD1 (5 bases). Per the germline V gene, CDR1 is MDHEN and CDR2 is SYDVKM. V was shortened by 7 bases and J by 6 bases, with 15 bases between the two germline ends. The CDR3 runs 14 residues. The CDR3, as DNA: TGTGCCAGCAACGCCGGGACGGTGGATGAAAAACTGTTTTTT. It codes for CASNAGTVDEKLFF.

The chain carries TRBV19 and TRBJ2-3; D might be TRBD1 or TRBD2, each matching 5 bases. V was shortened by 7 bases and J by 8 bases, with 16 bases between the two germline ends. The CDR3 covers 13 residues. Germline V gives CDR1 LNHDA, CDR2 SQIVND (reference sequence). Here the CDR3 DNA reads TGTGCCAGTATCATGGGGACCCCGGGTACGCAGTATTTT. Translation gives CASIMGTPGTQYF.

The chain couples TRBV7-9 to TRBJ1-2, with 8 bases matching TRBD1. This CDR3 is 14 amino acids long. Germline V gene data show CDR1 as SEHNR and CDR2 as FQNEAQ (reference sequence). J lost 6 bases, V lost 2 bases, and 5 bases had no gene match. As DNA, the CDR3 is TGTGCCAGCAGCTTATTTGTGACAGGGGATGGCTACACCTTC. It encodes CASSLFVTGDGYTF.

The chain has TRBV7-2 and TRBJ2-7; TRBD1 matches 9 bases. J was trimmed by 2 bases and V by 5 bases; bases with no gene match: 7. The length of the CDR3 is 15 residues. Germline V gene data show CDR1 as SGHTA and CDR2 as FQGNSA. CDR3 in amino acids: CASSLQGDRAYEQYF. CDR3 bases: TGTGCCAGCAGCCTGCAGGGGGACAGGGCCTACGAGCAGTACTTC.

The CDR3 loop is CASSRTFYEQYF. In DNA, the CDR3 is TGTGCCAGCAGCCGCACTTTTTACGAGCAGTACTTC. This rearrangement joins TRBV5-5 to TRBJ2-7; no reliable D call. The germline CDR1 and CDR2 sequences are SGHKS and YYEKEE (reference sequence). The CDR3 length is 12 residues. V was clipped by 4 bases and J by 4 bases, with 9 bases between them.

This clone was recorded only once. The chain links TRBV19 to TRBJ1-2; D perhaps matches TRBD1 (5 bases). CDR1 is LNHDA, CDR2 SQIVND, per germline (reference sequence). Trimming stripped 8 bases from V and 7 bases from J, with 20 bases between. The CDR3 runs to 14 residues. The CDR3, as DNA: TGTGCCAGTTGCCCTGACAGAGGGGTAGGTGGCTACACCTTC. Its translation: CASCPDRGVGGYTF.

V is TRBV28 and J is TRBJ1-5; D gene uncertain. Trimming took 2 bases from V and 0 from J, leaving 8 bases between them. This CDR3 contains 15 residues. From germline, CDR1 is MDHEN and CDR2 SYDVKM. CDR3 region: CASSLVGNSNQPQHF. The CDR3 DNA is TGTGCCAGCAGTTTAGTTGGTAATAGCAATCAGCCCCAGCATTTT. Together with reference TRBV28 and TRBJ1-5, the CDR3 gives the full variable domain: DVKVTQSSRYLVKRTGEKVFLECVQDMDHENMFWYRQDPGLGLRLIYFSYDVKMKEKGDIPEGYSVSREKKERFSLILESASTNQTSMYLCASSLVGNSNQPQHFGDGTRLSIL.

The rearrangement uses TRBV9 and TRBJ1-1, with a tentative D call TRBD1 (5 bases). CDR1 and CDR2 from the germline V gene are SGDLS and YYNGEE. V lost 2 bases and J 6 bases, leaving 11 bases between the germline ends. The CDR3 is 13 residues long. CDR3 amino acids: CASSVHRSSEAFF. The CDR3 nucleotides read TGTGCCAGCAGCGTGCACAGGAGCTCTGAAGCTTTCTTT.